A single T cell receptor beta chain is shown here with its context. Its cognate antigen is unknown. Profiling of TCR beta VDJ combinations and CDR3 sequences used genomic DNA as template. Each CDR3 protein is one row after TCRdb ran MiXCR on the reads. The data hold 200,000 or so distinct CDR3 sequences, with approximately 65% observed a single time. The germline V and J ends were trimmed by 5 bases and 3 bases, with 10 bases remaining between them. In germline, CDR1 is DFQATT, CDR2 SNEGSKA (reference sequence). This CDR3 comprises 13 residues. These data belong to a study of CD8+CD57+ T cells in acquired aplastic anemia. Regarding the study as a whole: Between patients and controls, roughly 29 CD8+ CDR3 sequences were found in common.

Only patients with CD8+CD57+ cell expansion on flow cytometry were chosen for sequencing. The V gene is TRBV20-1, the J gene TRBJ2-2, with a possible D match to TRBD2 (6 bases). The receptor was isolated from a human donor with aplastic anemia. Sequenced material: sorted CD4+, CD8+, or CD8+CD57+ T cells (not recorded which) from PBMCs. The CDR3, as DNA: TGCAGTGCTCGGGACTTCGACACCGGGGAGCTGTTTTTT. Translation gives CSARDFDTGELFF.